Listed below are T cell receptor beta chains from one sample, sequenced in a study of glioma-infiltrating T cells. MiXCR, applied by TCRdb to the multiplex PCR reads, yields one record per CDR3 protein. This sample carries approximately 110,000 distinct CDR3 sequences, roughly 20% of them seen once, and the ten largest clones take nearly 15%. The source material was glioma tissue, nonneoplastic brain tissue, or PBMCs (not recorded which). These receptors all stem from a human donor with low-grade glioma or glioblastoma, undergoing nonglioma brain surgery, or in good health (not recorded which). Both conserved end residues are part of each CDR3. The D gene is left open where the match is weak. Clone size is stated in some rows and not others, as once, few, many or a class when expanded.

V gene,D gene,clone size,J gene,CDR3 protein,CDR3 DNA
TRBV6-1,-,many,TRBJ2-7,CASSSLGGINEQYF,TGTGCCAGCAGCTCGTTAGGGGGAATCAACGAGCAGTACTTC
TRBV12-3/TRBV12-4,-,-,TRBJ2-5,CASSLTPQETEYF,TGTGCCAGCAGTTTAACCCCCCAAGAGACCGAGTACTTC
TRBV29-1,-,few,TRBJ2-1,CSVDARAPYNEQFF,TGCAGCGTTGATGCCAGGGCGCCCTACAATGAGCAGTTCTTC
TRBV29-1,-,-,TRBJ2-1,CSAPAVNNEQFF,TGCAGCGCTCCTGCGGTTAACAATGAGCAGTTCTTC
TRBV6-2/TRBV6-3,-,many,TRBJ2-1,CASSYNERPPYNEQFF,TGTGCCAGCAGTTACAACGAGCGGCCACCCTACAATGAGCAGTTCTTC
TRBV20-1,TRBD2,many,TRBJ2-5,CSASGVGLAETQYF,TGCAGTGCTAGTGGAGTAGGGCTAGCGGAAACCCAGTACTTC
TRBV6-2/TRBV6-3,-,-,TRBJ1-1,CASSFQLGIAGAFF,TGTGCCAGCAGTTTCCAACTAGGGATCGCTGGAGCTTTCTTT
TRBV11-2,-,-,TRBJ2-7,CASSLAGVVNEQYF,TGTGCCAGCAGCCTGGCCGGGGTGGTCAACGAGCAGTACTTC
TRBV18,-,many,TRBJ2-5,CASSLRTQETQYF,TGTGCCAGCTCACTAAGGACGCAAGAGACCCAGTACTTC
TRBV6-4,TRBD1,-,TRBJ1-2,CASSDKTGGQNGGYTF,TGTGCCAGCAGCGATAAAACAGGGGGCCAAAATGGTGGCTACACCTTC
TRBV7-2,TRBD2,many,TRBJ2-7,CASSSSGRAGEQYF,TGTGCCAGCAGCTCTAGCGGGAGGGCTGGGGAGCAGTACTTC
TRBV7-2,TRBD1,many,TRBJ2-3,CASSVDGTGSTDTQYF,TGTGCCAGCAGCGTCGACGGGACAGGCAGCACAGATACGCAGTATTTT
TRBV6-1,TRBD1,many,TRBJ2-7,CASSLLGTAYEQYF,TGTGCCAGCAGCCTCCTTGGGACAGCCTACGAGCAGTACTTC
TRBV2,-,-,TRBJ1-6,CASSEPRHNSPLHF,TGTGCCAGCAGTGAACCCCGGCACAATTCACCCCTCCACTTT
TRBV19,TRBD2,few,TRBJ2-1,CASSIDLGTSGSHEQFF,TGTGCCAGTAGTATAGATCTCGGGACTAGCGGGAGCCATGAGCAGTTCTTC
TRBV20-1,TRBD1,many,TRBJ1-1,CSARDEGQELVNTEAFF,TGCAGTGCTAGAGATGAGGGACAGGAGCTGGTGAACACTGAAGCTTTCTTT
TRBV3-1,-,-,TRBJ2-1,CASSQRTGGYNEQFF,TGTGCCAGCAGCCAGCGTACGGGCGGGTACAATGAGCAGTTCTTC
TRBV7-3,TRBD1,few,TRBJ2-7,CASSPGQGTYEQYF,TGTGCCAGCAGCCCCGGACAGGGGACCTACGAGCAGTACTTC
TRBV4-1,TRBD1,many,TRBJ1-2,CASSQGTGASGYTF,TGCGCCAGCAGCCAAGGAACAGGGGCGTCAGGCTACACCTTC
TRBV4-3,-,many,TRBJ2-7,CASSQGAGSSYEQYF,TGCGCCAGCAGCCAAGGGGCAGGGAGCTCCTACGAGCAGTACTTC
TRBV4-1,TRBD2,-,TRBJ2-7,CASGQAGGGLNYEQYF,TGCGCCAGCGGCCAAGCGGGCGGGGGACTAAACTACGAGCAGTACTTC
TRBV6-2/TRBV6-3,TRBD2,many,TRBJ2-1,CASSWRGRAPANEQFF,TGTGCCAGCAGTTGGCGCGGGAGGGCCCCTGCCAATGAGCAGTTCTTC
TRBV18,-,few,TRBJ1-6,CASSPVVLASSYNSPLHF,TGTGCCAGCTCACCCGTGGTTTTGGCTAGCTCCTATAATTCACCCCTCCACTTT
TRBV4-1,-,many,TRBJ1-5,CASSQGALSLYSNQPQHF,TGCGCCAGCAGCCAAGGTGCCCTATCGCTCTATAGCAATCAGCCCCAGCATTTT
TRBV25-1,-,many,TRBJ2-3,CASSEFAGLSTDTQYF,TGTGCCAGCAGTGAGTTCGCGGGCCTCTCCACAGATACGCAGTATTTT
TRBV6-1,-,many,TRBJ2-7,CASMIQQHSYEQYF,TGTGCCAGCATGATCCAACAGCACTCCTACGAGCAGTACTTC
TRBV7-9,TRBD2,-,TRBJ2-7,CASSLGRAVTREEQYF,TGTGCCAGCAGTCTGGGGAGGGCTGTGACTCGTGAAGAGCAGTACTTC
TRBV28,-,many,TRBJ1-6,CASRYDQYNSPLHF,TGTGCCAGCAGATATGACCAGTATAATTCACCCCTCCACTTT
TRBV11-2,-,-,TRBJ2-1,CASSGQGGRSEQFF,TGTGCCAGCAGCGGTCAGGGGGGGCGTAGTGAGCAGTTCTTC
TRBV6-1,-,many,TRBJ2-1,CASKGFGNAYNEQFF,TGTGCCAGCAAAGGATTCGGGAACGCCTACAATGAGCAGTTCTTC
TRBV7-2,TRBD2,many,TRBJ2-7,CASSFLSGRAAEQYF,TGTGCCAGCAGCTTCCTTAGCGGGAGGGCCGCCGAGCAGTACTTC
TRBV5-1,TRBD1,few,TRBJ1-2,CASSLGSQGDYGYTF,TGCGCCAGCAGCTTGGGGAGCCAGGGGGACTATGGCTACACCTTC
TRBV6-1,-,many,TRBJ1-6,CASSEIGGRGSPLHF,TGTGCCAGCAGTGAAATCGGGGGTAGAGGATCACCCCTCCACTTT
TRBV28,-,many,TRBJ2-7,CASSLAGYEQYF,TGTGCCAGCAGTTTAGCGGGTTACGAGCAGTACTTC
TRBV5-1,-,-,TRBJ2-2,CASSISGARGTGELFF,TGCGCCAGCAGCATATCAGGGGCGAGAGGCACCGGGGAGCTGTTTTTT
TRBV4-3,-,many,TRBJ1-2,CASSRQHGPSRDYGYTF,TGCGCCAGCAGCCGACAGCACGGACCGAGCCGGGACTATGGCTACACCTTC
TRBV12-3/TRBV12-4,-,many,TRBJ2-6,CASSVTGANVLTF,TGTGCCAGCAGTGTCACTGGGGCCAACGTCCTGACTTTC
TRBV30,-,-,TRBJ2-1,CAWSVRVSSYNEQFF,TGTGCCTGGAGTGTACGAGTGAGCTCCTACAATGAGCAGTTCTTC
TRBV6-1,TRBD2,many,TRBJ2-1,CASSRWTGGYYNEQFF,TGTGCCAGCAGCCGGTGGACGGGAGGGTACTACAATGAGCAGTTCTTC
TRBV6-6,-,many,TRBJ2-7,CASSYSPLSYEQYF,TGTGCCAGCAGTTACTCTCCGCTAAGCTACGAGCAGTACTTC
TRBV3-1,TRBD1,many,TRBJ2-7,CASSQDLVGTGVSYEQYF,TGTGCCAGCAGCCAAGATCTCGTAGGGACAGGGGTCTCCTACGAGCAGTACTTC